One sample yielded the 20 T cell receptor beta chains listed below, sequenced in a study of shared clonotypes between healthy human individuals. Using immunoSEQ multiplex PCR, the repertoire was profiled, and TCRdb retains in-frame clones only, with some absent. The repertoire holds 400,000 to 600,000 clones, with roughly 80% as singletons. The sequencing input was PBMCs. These receptors all come from a middle-aged woman in good health. Some clones in this sample may be carry-over from other donors' samples.

The genes are TRBV15 and TRBJ2-7; tentatively, D is TRBD2 (6 bases). With 1 base removed from V and 6 bases from J, the gap between germline ends came to 10 bases. CDR3 length equals 13 residues. Germline assignment: CDR1 LNHNV and CDR2 YYDKDF (reference sequence). This chain's CDR3 is CATSRGLGGEQYF. The CDR3 coding sequence is TGTGCCACCAGCAGAGGGTTGGGAGGCGAGCAGTACTTC.

The gene calls are TRBV7-9 and TRBJ1-2, with unresolved D. The length of the CDR3 is 13 residues. CDR1 and CDR2 (germline): SEHNR, FQNEAQ (reference sequence). The V end was cut by 5 bases, the J end by 7 bases, with 14 bases between. The CDR3 region is CASSAAQGSGYTF. Written as DNA, the CDR3 is TGTGCCAGCAGCGCAGCGCAAGGAAGTGGCTACACCTTC.

The gene calls are TRBV6-5 and TRBJ2-1, with 7 positions matching TRBD1. Trimming removed 0 bases from V and 8 bases from J; junction bases left unmatched: 4. The germline CDR1 and CDR2 sequences are MNHEY and SVGAGI. CDR3 length: 14 residues. CDR3 sequence: CASSYSEGGYEQFF. CDR3 DNA: TGTGCCAGCAGTTACTCGGAAGGGGGCTATGAGCAGTTCTTC.

The chain carries TRBV5-4 and TRBJ2-1; the match to TRBD2 covers 12 bases. Germline V gene data show CDR1 as SGHNT and CDR2 as YYREEE (reference sequence). With 4 bases clipped from V and 7 bases from J, the junction kept 9 bases outside the gene matches. This CDR3 has 16 amino acids. CDR3 in amino acids: CASSPPTSGGRNEQFF. CDR3 DNA sequence: TGTGCCAGCAGCCCCCCAACTAGCGGGGGGAGGAATGAGCAGTTCTTC.

The chain carries TRBV14 and TRBJ1-1; D is undetermined. V dropped 5 bases and J dropped 0 bases, with 7 bases sitting between them. This CDR3 contains 13 residues. The germline V gene encodes CDR1 SGHDN and CDR2 FVKESK. CDR3 sequence: CASSTTVNTEAFF. Here the CDR3 DNA reads TGTGCCAGCAGCACGACCGTGAACACTGAAGCTTTCTTT.

The chain couples TRBV6-5 to TRBJ2-7; weak D call: TRBD2 (6 bases). CDR3 size: 15 residues. From germline, CDR1 is MNHEY and CDR2 SVGAGI. Trimming shortened V by 2 bases and J by 0 bases, and 11 bases separated the two germline ends. The CDR3 DNA is TGTGCCAGCAGTTACAGACGGGGACTCTCCTACGAGCAGTACTTC. This sequence encodes CASSYRRGLSYEQYF.

The chain has TRBV27 and TRBJ1-4; D is unresolved. Trimming pared 5 bases from V and 3 bases from J, leaving 10 bases between. This CDR3 region has 14 residues. The germline gives CDR1 MNHEY, CDR2 SMNVEV (reference sequence). The CDR3 DNA is TGTGCCAGCAGTCCAGGTTTAGCTAATGAAAAACTGTTTTTT. This gives the protein CASSPGLANEKLFF. The full variable domain, in which reference TRBV27 and TRBJ1-4 provide the parts outside the CDR3, is EAQVTQNPRYLITVTGKKLTVTCSQNMNHEYMSWYRQDPGLGLRQIYYSMNVEVTDKGDVPEGYKVSRKEKRNFPLILESPSPNQTSLYFCASSPGLANEKLFFGSGTQLSVL.

Concerning this clone itself: A read error may account for a junction end that differs from germline. The V call is TRBV27, the J call TRBJ1-4, with D perhaps TRBD1 (5 bases). The CDR3 totals 13 residues. The germline V gene has CDR1 MNHEY and CDR2 SMNVEV (reference sequence). The CDR3 spells CASTALGDEKLFF. Written as DNA, the CDR3 is TGTGCCAGCACTGCTCTGGGGGATGAGAAACTGTTTTTT.

This rearrangement joins TRBV28 to TRBJ2-5, with 12 bases matching TRBD2. The CDR3 totals 16 residues. V shed 6 bases, J shed 0 bases, and the junction held 5 bases outside the gene matches. The germline V gene has CDR1 MDHEN and CDR2 SYDVKM. The CDR3 reads CASSSGLAGHQETQYF. CDR3 DNA: TGTGCCAGCAGCTCCGGACTAGCGGGGCACCAAGAGACCCAGTACTTC.

The CDR3 loop is CASSQYRADTQYF. Here the CDR3 DNA reads TGCGCCAGCAGCCAGTACAGGGCAGATACGCAGTATTTT. The chain links TRBV5-1 to TRBJ2-3; weak D call: TRBD1 (6 bases). This CDR3 is built from 13 residues. V gave up 4 bases and J gave up 4 bases, with 10 bases separating them. Per germline, CDR1 SGHRS and CDR2 YFSETQ. Full variable domain (rest looked up from reference TRBV5-1 and TRBJ2-3): KAGVTQTPRYLIKTRGQQVTLSCSPISGHRSVSWYQQTPGQGLQFLFEYFSETQRNKGNFPGRFSGRQFSNSRSEMNVSTLELGDSALYLCASSQYRADTQYFGPGTRLTVL.

V gene TRBV29-1 combines with J gene TRBJ2-4; TRBD1 matches 7 bases. Germline lookup yields CDR1 SQVTM and CDR2 ANQGSEA. J lost 9 bases, V lost 0 bases, and 8 bases had no gene match. CDR3 length equals 14 residues. CDR3 residues: CSVEEPGGFGIQYF. DNA for the CDR3: TGCAGCGTTGAAGAGCCAGGGGGTTTTGGCATTCAGTACTTC.

The chain employs TRBV5-1 and TRBJ2-1; TRBD2 might be the D (5 bases). From germline, CDR1 is SGHRS and CDR2 YFSETQ. The CDR3 has 15 residues. V dropped 3 bases and J dropped 6 bases, with 16 bases sitting between them. The DNA of the CDR3 is TGCGCCAGCAGCTCGAGCGGAACGATCCCCAATGAGCAGTTCTTC. It encodes CASSSSGTIPNEQFF. Full variable domain (outside the CDR3, taken from reference TRBV5-1 and TRBJ2-1): KAGVTQTPRYLIKTRGQQVTLSCSPISGHRSVSWYQQTPGQGLQFLFEYFSETQRNKGNFPGRFSGRQFSNSRSEMNVSTLELGDSALYLCASSSSGTIPNEQFFGPGTRLTVL.

The genes are TRBV5-1 and TRBJ2-7; perhaps TRBD2 as D (5 bases). The length of the CDR3 is 16 residues. Germline values: CDR1 SGHRS, CDR2 YFSETQ. V gave up 1 base and J gave up 0 bases, with 14 bases separating them. The CDR3 nucleotides read TGCGCCAGCAGCTTGCGAGCGGCGGTATACTCCTACGAGCAGTACTTC. Amino acids: CASSLRAAVYSYEQYF.

Concerning this clone: This sample includes further DNA sequences coding for the same CDR3. The V call is TRBV7-9, the J call TRBJ2-3; D is uncertain. This CDR3 contains 11 residues. The ends were cut back, 3 bases at V and 3 bases at J, with 1 base in the middle. Germline CDR1 is SEHNR and CDR2 is FQNEAQ (reference sequence). The DNA for the CDR3 is TGTGCCAGCAGCTTTACAGATACGCAGTATTTT. Translating it yields CASSFTDTQYF.

The V gene is TRBV7-3, the J gene TRBJ2-7; TRBD2 aligns across 9 bases. V was clipped by 3 bases and J by 6 bases; unmatched bases: 6. This CDR3 contains 14 residues. Germline-derived CDR1 and CDR2 are SGHTA and FQGTGA. This chain's CDR3 is CASSLAGGPGEQYF. CDR3 coding DNA: TGTGCCAGCAGCTTGGCGGGAGGGCCGGGCGAGCAGTACTTC.

For this clone: In the same sample, other DNA sequences code for this CDR3. The chain recombines TRBV15 with TRBJ2-1; TRBD2 matches at 9 bases. The germline CDR1 and CDR2 sequences are LNHNV and YYDKDF (reference sequence). The V and J ends lost 0 bases and 12 bases, in that order; junction bases with no gene match: 18. This CDR3 has 18 residues. The CDR3 reads CATSRDPRWGREGPRQFF. The CDR3 region has the DNA TGTGCCACCAGCAGAGATCCGCGCTGGGGGCGGGAGGGCCCTCGGCAGTTCTTC.

The chain links TRBV2 to TRBJ1-2, with D unresolved. Trimming took 3 bases from V and 3 from J, leaving 8 bases between them. In germline, CDR1 is SNHLY, CDR2 FYNNEI. The CDR3 is made up of 13 amino acids. CDR3 nucleotides: TGTGCCAGCAGTGACAGTGTCTACTATGGCTACACCTTC. Translating it yields CASSDSVYYGYTF.

V usage is TRBV30 and J usage is TRBJ2-1; either TRBD1 or TRBD2 may fit D (5 bases each). Trimming shortened V by 3 bases and J by 12 bases, and 18 bases separated the two germline ends. The germline CDR1 and CDR2 sequences are GTSNPN and SVGIG (reference sequence). The CDR3 runs 13 residues. The CDR3 DNA reads TGTGCCTGGAGGCCGGGGCCATATTCCGGGCAGTTCTTC. Translation gives CAWRPGPYSGQFF.

This chain connects TRBV5-1 to TRBJ2-3; possible D gene TRBD2, 6 bases. CDR3 length: 15 amino acids. V was clipped by 2 bases and J by 3 bases, with 13 bases between them. Germline assignment: CDR1 SGHRS and CDR2 YFSETQ. The CDR3 nucleotides read TGCGCCAGCAGCTTAGCGGGTGCACGGACAGATACGCAGTATTTT. Translation gives CASSLAGARTDTQYF.

The genes are TRBV15 and TRBJ1-1; D possibly corresponds to TRBD1 (5 bases). V dropped 4 bases and J dropped 7 bases, with 10 bases sitting between them. The CDR3 is 12 residues long. Germline CDR1 and CDR2: LNHNV and YYDKDF (reference sequence). Written as DNA, the CDR3 is TGTGCCACCAGCACGGCGCAGGGTGAAGCTTTCTTT. Its translation: CATSTAQGEAFF.